The rows below give T cell receptor beta chains drawn from one sample of a study of blood T cell repertoires in COVID-19. Sequencing was performed with immunoSEQ multiplex PCR; in TCRdb, only in-frame clones are kept and a portion is missing. The sample lists 150,000 to 180,000 clones; about 85% were seen once. Sequenced sample: peripheral blood. These receptors were collected from a woman in her seventies with acute or convalescent COVID-19. Both conserved end residues are trimmed from each CDR3. The order of the fields is CDR3 protein, V gene.

cdr3_aa: ASSQGGGVYNEQF
v_call: TRBV4-3

cdr3_aa: ASSYGTGSNQPQH
v_call: TRBV6-2/TRBV6-3

cdr3_aa: ASSDLTGDYNSPLH
v_call: TRBV6-1

cdr3_aa: ASSLGRRRSETQY
v_call: TRBV5-1

cdr3_aa: ASSPGTSGTDTQY
v_call: TRBV4-2

cdr3_aa: ASSLDADSYNSPLH
v_call: TRBV11-2

cdr3_aa: ASSLQGVIVFNEKLF
v_call: TRBV6-2/TRBV6-3

cdr3_aa: ASSAREARLTEAF
v_call: TRBV2

cdr3_aa: ASSISGQVDQPQH
v_call: TRBV19

cdr3_aa: ASSPPTSGKETQY
v_call: TRBV19

cdr3_aa: ASSLDPGDRGYEAF
v_call: TRBV5-1

cdr3_aa: ASSGRGGNADTQY
v_call: TRBV5-1

cdr3_aa: ASRHLTGTGEAF
v_call: TRBV19

cdr3_aa: ASSQEMSGGLRQETQY
v_call: TRBV4-1

cdr3_aa: ASSLEGQGFYEQY
v_call: TRBV7-2

cdr3_aa: ASSLPGQTENTGELF
v_call: TRBV7-9